Presented here are 28 T cell receptor beta chains from one specimen sequenced in a study of T cell responses to AZD1222 COVID-19 vaccine. Method: immunoSEQ multiplex PCR; TCRdb's copy keeps in-frame clones and lacks some. The sample lists over 50,000 clones, more than 80% seen once, with about 14% in the top ten. The sequencing used peripheral blood, collected 28 days after the second AZD1222 dose. Receptor source: an adult who received the AZD1222 COVID-19 vaccine.

CDR3 sequence: CASSYLGTSKETQYF. The CDR3 DNA sequence: TGTGCCAGCAGCTATTTAGGGACTAGTAAAGAGACCCAGTACTTC. The chain has TRBV7-9 and TRBJ2-5, with 8 bases aligning to TRBD2. The V segment lost 4 bases and the J segment 3 bases; nucleotides outside the gene matches: 7. The CDR3 runs to 15 residues. Germline loops: CDR1 SEHNR, CDR2 FQNEAQ (reference sequence).

V is TRBV9 and J is TRBJ1-2; TRBD1 agrees at 7 bases. Germline CDR1 and CDR2: SGDLS and YYNGEE. The V segment lost 0 bases and the J segment 4 bases; nucleotides outside the gene matches: 6. This CDR3 has 15 amino acids. The CDR3 protein is CASSVGTHRGYGYTF. DNA for the CDR3: TGTGCCAGCAGCGTAGGTACTCACAGGGGCTATGGCTACACCTTC.

V usage is TRBV21-1 and J usage is TRBJ2-1; the table's D call, TRBD1, has no DNA check behind it. TRBV21-1 is classified as a pseudogene. The CDR3 spans 17 residues. The CDR3: CASSKRAQGLSYNEQFF. CDR3 DNA: TGTGCCAGCAGCAAGAGAGCCCAGGGCCTCTCCTACAATGAGCAGTTCTTC.

This rearrangement joins TRBV4-2 to TRBJ2-2; the match to TRBD2 covers 14 bases. After removal of 4 bases from V and 3 bases from J, the junction contained 4 bases not matched to a gene. Germline-derived CDR1 and CDR2 are LGHNA and YNFKEQ. There are 17 residues in the CDR3. The CDR3 reads CASSLTSGRAYTGELFF. CDR3 DNA sequence: TGTGCCAGCAGCCTGACTAGCGGGAGGGCGTACACCGGGGAGCTGTTTTTT.

The chain employs TRBV4-3 and TRBJ2-7; TRBD1 matches at 7 bases. Germline trimming cut 0 bases from V and 2 bases from J; bases unmatched to any gene: 7. The CDR3 is 16 amino acids. Germline lookup yields CDR1 LGHNA and CDR2 YSLEER. The CDR3 here is CASSQDVQGPPYEQYF. CDR3 bases: TGCGCCAGCAGCCAAGACGTACAGGGGCCTCCCTACGAGCAGTACTTC.

V gene TRBV12-3 or TRBV12-4 combines with J gene TRBJ1-1; D not certain. The V and J ends lost 6 bases and 0 bases respectively, with 8 bases between them. The CDR3 extends over 13 amino acids. The CDR3 region has the DNA TGTGCCAGCAGCATCACAGTGAACACTGAAGCTTTCTTT. The encoded protein is CASSITVNTEAFF.

The chain links TRBV7-8 to TRBJ1-3; tentative D call: TRBD1 (5 bases). The CDR3 is 16 amino acids. The germline V and J ends were trimmed by 4 bases and 0 bases, with 13 bases remaining between them. Germline V gene lookup returns CDR1 SGHVS and CDR2 FQNEAQ. The CDR3 protein is CASSSSTANSGNTIYF. CDR3 DNA: TGTGCCAGCAGCTCTTCGACAGCGAACTCTGGAAACACCATATATTTT.

The CDR3 DNA sequence: TGTGCCAGCAGCCACGGGGGGACAGGGGGCATCGAGACCCAGTACTTC. Residues: CASSHGGTGGIETQYF. This chain joins TRBV5-8 and TRBJ2-5, with 12 nucleotides matching TRBD1. V lost 4 bases and J lost 5; bases outside the gene matches: 9. The CDR3 consists of 16 residues. Germline values: CDR1 SGHTS, CDR2 YDEGEE.

V is TRBV30 and J is TRBJ1-5; 8 bases line up with TRBD1. The V gene end was trimmed by 1 base and the J gene end by 4 bases; junction bases not matched to a gene: 0. Germline CDR1 reads GTSNPN; CDR2 reads SVGIG (reference sequence). CDR3 length: 13 amino acids. The CDR3 nucleotides read TGTGCCTGGAGTGGACAGGGGAATCAGCCCCAGCATTTT. The encoded protein is CAWSGQGNQPQHF.

The genes are TRBV7-8 and TRBJ2-7, with 7 bases that match TRBD1. The CDR3 spans 15 residues. Germline CDR1 and CDR2: SGHVS and FQNEAQ. J lost 3 bases, V lost 2 bases, and 7 bases had no gene match. CDR3 region: CASSLRSGQNYEQYF. CDR3 DNA: TGTGCCAGCAGCTTAAGGTCGGGACAGAACTACGAGCAGTACTTC.

This chain uses TRBV6-2 or TRBV6-3 with TRBJ2-3, with 12 bases that match TRBD2. V gave up 6 bases and J gave up 7 bases; unmatched junction bases: 11. The CDR3 consists of 16 residues. Germline CDR1 MNHEY, CDR2 SVGEGT. CDR3 bases: TGTGCCAGCAGCCGAGGACTAGCGGGAAGAGTATATACGCAGTATTTT. Translating gives CASSRGLAGRVYTQYF.

The V and J genes are TRBV7-2 and TRBJ2-3, with D hard to call. V was cut by 2 bases and J by 2 bases, with 23 bases left in between. The V gene's germline CDR1 is SGHTA and CDR2 FQGNSA. This CDR3 spans 19 amino acids. For the CDR3, the DNA is TGTGCCAGCAGCTTATTTCCCCCTTCTGGGCCCTGGGACACAGATACGCAGTATTTT. This encodes CASSLFPPSGPWDTDTQYF.

This clone turned up a few times. The rearrangement uses TRBV6-5 and TRBJ2-7, with 10 bases that match TRBD2. V gave up 4 bases and J gave up 3 bases; unmatched junction bases: 0. CDR1 and CDR2 (germline): MNHEY, SVGAGI. The CDR3 totals 13 residues. The CDR3 region has the DNA TGTGCCAGCAGTTCTAGCGGGGGCTACGAGCAGTACTTC. Protein: CASSSSGGYEQYF.

The V and J genes are TRBV30 and TRBJ1-5, with D uncertain. Germline values: CDR1 GTSNPN, CDR2 SVGIG (reference sequence). The CDR3 extends over 14 amino acids. V was trimmed by 0 bases and J by 7 bases, leaving 13 bases between them. The DNA of the CDR3 is TGTGCCTGGAGTGTTGGAAAGATGTGGCAGCCCCAGCATTTT. Its translation is CAWSVGKMWQPQHF.

This chain uses TRBV20-1 with TRBJ2-5; the D is unclear. CDR3 length: 11 residues. Germline V CDR1 and CDR2: DFQATT, SNEGSKA (reference sequence). The germline V and J ends were trimmed by 3 bases and 7 bases, with 9 bases remaining between them. CDR3 region: CSASRQLTQYF. CDR3 bases: TGCAGTGCTAGTAGGCAGTTGACCCAGTACTTC.

V gene TRBV7-6 combines with J gene TRBJ1-5, with 7 bases matching TRBD1. Germline CDR1 SGHVS, CDR2 FNYEAQ. The CDR3 extends over 14 amino acids. After removal of 5 bases from V and 5 bases from J, the junction contained 6 bases not matched to a gene. The CDR3 region has the DNA TGTGCCAGCAGCCAGACAGGGCCCGATCAGCCCCAGCATTTT. Its translation: CASSQTGPDQPQHF.

The V and J genes are TRBV5-1 and TRBJ2-1; TRBD2 is a possible D gene (5 bases). The CDR3 runs to 18 residues. From germline, CDR1 is SGHRS and CDR2 YFSETQ. Trimming removed 1 base at V and 4 bases at J, with 21 bases between. The CDR3 sequence is CASSLTSSSTNLYNEQFF. CDR3 sequence (DNA): TGCGCCAGCAGCTTGACTAGTTCCTCAACTAACTTATACAATGAGCAGTTCTTC.

This clone was seen once. The CDR3 region is CASSFDRYQPQHF. The CDR3, as DNA: TGTGCCAGCAGTTTCGACAGATATCAGCCCCAGCATTTT. The rearrangement uses TRBV6-4 and TRBJ1-5, with D maybe TRBD1 (5 bases). The V end was cut by 5 bases, the J end by 5 bases, with 10 bases between. The CDR3 is made up of 13 amino acids. In germline, CDR1 is MRHNA, CDR2 SNTAGT.

The V and J genes are TRBV9 and TRBJ2-5, with no clear D. The CDR3 contains 12 residues. Germline CDR1 reads SGDLS; CDR2 reads YYNGEE. V lost 2 bases to trimming and J lost 5 bases, with 7 bases between them. CDR3 nucleotides: TGTGCCAGCAGCGTCGCCGGGGAGACCCAGTACTTC. Its protein is CASSVAGETQYF. Full variable domain (remainder filled in from reference TRBV9 and TRBJ2-5): DSGVTQTPKHLITATGQRVTLRCSPRSGDLSVYWYQQSLDQGLQFLIQYYNGEERAKGNILERFSAQQFPDLHSELNLSSLELGDSALYFCASSVAGETQYFGPGTRLLVL.

This clone was recorded only once. The chain carries TRBV10-3 and TRBJ2-7, with D unresolved. The CDR3 spans 14 residues. V was pared by 6 bases and J by 0 bases, with 12 bases between. CDR1 and CDR2 (germline): ENHRY, SYGVKD. The CDR3 DNA sequence: TGTGCCATCAGGATGAGCCTAACCTCCTACGAGCAGTACTTC. As protein: CAIRMSLTSYEQYF.

The chain carries TRBV2 and TRBJ2-1; 12 bases match TRBD2. Trimming took 8 bases from V and 8 from J; bases not matched to a gene: 7. From germline, CDR1 is SNHLY and CDR2 FYNNEI. This CDR3 contains 14 residues. The CDR3 bases are TGTGCCAGCGGTCTAGCGGGAGGGTCGGATGAGCAGTTCTTC. This gives the protein CASGLAGGSDEQFF.

V usage is TRBV19 and J usage is TRBJ2-7; unclear D gene. The V gene lost 0 bases and the J gene lost 0 bases, with 9 bases spanning the gap. Germline CDR1 LNHDA, CDR2 SQIVND (reference sequence). The CDR3 sequence is 15 residues long. The CDR3, as DNA: TGTGCCAGTAGTATAGACATAATTAGCTCCTACGAGCAGTACTTC. Residues: CASSIDIISSYEQYF.

This chain links TRBV15 with TRBJ1-5; TRBD1 agrees at 7 bases. The CDR3 loop spans 15 amino acids. Germline values: CDR1 LNHNV, CDR2 YYDKDF (reference sequence). Trimming took 0 bases from V and 6 from J; bases not matched to a gene: 5. CDR3 loop: CATSRDRGVSQPQHF. DNA for the CDR3: TGTGCCACCAGCAGAGACAGGGGGGTATCTCAGCCCCAGCATTTT. Filled out from reference TRBV15 and TRBJ1-5, the complete variable domain reads DAMVIQNPRYQVTQFGKPVTLSCSQTLNHNVMYWYQQKSSQAPKLLFHYYDKDFNNEADTPDNFQSRRPNTSFCFLDIRSPGLGDTAMYLCATSRDRGVSQPQHFGDGTRLSIL.

V and J are TRBV28 and TRBJ2-1, with 9 bases that match TRBD2. The CDR3 is 17 amino acids. The germline CDR1 and CDR2 sequences are MDHEN and SYDVKM. The V gene end was trimmed by 2 bases and the J gene end by 1 base; junction bases not matched to a gene: 6. The CDR3 loop reads CASSLGGGRGSYNEQFF. Here the CDR3 DNA reads TGTGCCAGCAGTTTAGGCGGCGGGAGGGGGTCCTACAATGAGCAGTTCTTC.

The rearrangement uses TRBV6-5 and TRBJ2-2; 7 nucleotides align to TRBD2. This CDR3 has 15 residues. Germline CDR1 reads MNHEY; CDR2 reads SVGAGI. The J segment lost 0 bases and the V segment lost 5 bases, leaving 3 bases of the junction unmatched. This chain's CDR3 is CASSTLAANTGELFF. For the CDR3, the DNA is TGTGCCAGCAGTACCCTAGCGGCGAACACCGGGGAGCTGTTTTTT.

The chain links TRBV6-5 to TRBJ2-7, with TRBD1 identical over 7 bases. In germline, CDR1 is MNHEY, CDR2 SVGAGI. J gave up 0 bases and V 8 bases, and 7 bases lay outside the gene matches. CDR3 length: 14 residues. The CDR3 DNA sequence: TGTGCCAGCGACTCCGGGACAGCCTCCTACGAGCAGTACTTC. This gives the protein CASDSGTASYEQYF.

The chain has TRBV6-1 and TRBJ1-1, with D uncertain. The germline V gene has CDR1 MNHNS and CDR2 SASEGT. The CDR3 sequence is 10 residues long. With 2 bases removed from V and 10 bases from J, the gap between germline ends came to 5 bases. The CDR3 here is CASSEYVAFF. CDR3 sequence (DNA): TGTGCCAGCAGTGAATATGTAGCTTTCTTT.

The V gene is TRBV11-3, the J gene TRBJ1-3, with no clear D. This CDR3 region has 15 residues. CDR1 and CDR2 from the germline V gene are SGHNT and YENEEA. V was cut by 0 bases and J by 4 bases, with 10 bases left in between. The CDR3 coding sequence is TGTGCCAGCAGCTTAGATCTTGGCTCCGGAAACACCATATATTTT. Its translation is CASSLDLGSGNTIYF.